This T cell receptor beta chain was observed in a study of preoperative IRX-2 immunotherapy in early breast cancer. Treatment indicated: preoperative locoregional IRX-2 cytokine immunotherapy. This phase Ib study tested locoregional IRX-2 cytokine immunotherapy given before surgery. This CDR3 has 17 amino acids. The V gene's germline CDR1 is MDHEN and CDR2 SYDVKM. V lost 6 bases to trimming and J lost 5 bases; unmatched junction nucleotides: 10. Profiling relied on immunoSEQ multiplex PCR, and the TCRdb table lists in-frame clones only, not all of them. This table holds roughly 30,000 clones, under 85% found once. This clone was picked up a small number of times.

J is TRBJ2-2 and V is TRBV28; 12 positions match TRBD1. Sequencing was performed on lymph node tissue, taken from a patient treated with IRX-2 immunotherapy. The source of this sequence is a human donor with breast cancer. CDR3 amino acids: CASRGQGAIHLTGELFF. The CDR3 DNA sequence: TGTGCCAGCAGGGGACAGGGGGCGATTCATCTAACCGGGGAGCTGTTTTTT.